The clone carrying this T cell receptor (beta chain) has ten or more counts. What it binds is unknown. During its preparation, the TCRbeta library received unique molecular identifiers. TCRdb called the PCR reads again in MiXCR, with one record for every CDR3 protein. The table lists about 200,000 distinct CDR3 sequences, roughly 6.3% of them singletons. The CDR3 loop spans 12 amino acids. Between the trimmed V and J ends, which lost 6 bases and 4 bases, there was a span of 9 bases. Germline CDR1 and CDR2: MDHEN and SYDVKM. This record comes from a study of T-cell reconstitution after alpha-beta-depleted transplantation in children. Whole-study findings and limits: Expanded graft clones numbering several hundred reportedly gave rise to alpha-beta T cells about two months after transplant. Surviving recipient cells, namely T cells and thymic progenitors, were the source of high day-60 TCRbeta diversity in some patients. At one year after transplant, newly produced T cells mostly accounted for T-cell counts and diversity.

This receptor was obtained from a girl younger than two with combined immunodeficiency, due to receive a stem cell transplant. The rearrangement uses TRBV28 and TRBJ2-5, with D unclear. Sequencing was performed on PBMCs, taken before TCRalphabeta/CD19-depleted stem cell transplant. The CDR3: CASRTHSETQYF. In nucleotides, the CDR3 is TGTGCCAGCAGGACTCACTCAGAGACCCAGTACTTC. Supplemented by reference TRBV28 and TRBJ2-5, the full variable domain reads DVKVTQSSRYLVKRTGEKVFLECVQDMDHENMFWYRQDPGLGLRLIYFSYDVKMKEKGDIPEGYSVSREKKERFSLILESASTNQTSMYLCASRTHSETQYFGPGTRLLVL.